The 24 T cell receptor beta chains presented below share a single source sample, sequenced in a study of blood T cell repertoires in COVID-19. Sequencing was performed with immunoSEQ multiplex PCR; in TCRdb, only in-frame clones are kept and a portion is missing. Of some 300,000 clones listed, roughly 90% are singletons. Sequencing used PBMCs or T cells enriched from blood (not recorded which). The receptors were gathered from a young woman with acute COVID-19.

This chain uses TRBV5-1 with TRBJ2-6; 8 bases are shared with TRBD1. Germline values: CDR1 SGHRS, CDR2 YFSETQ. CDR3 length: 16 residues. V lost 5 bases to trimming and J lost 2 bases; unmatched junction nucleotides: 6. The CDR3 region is CASSYSGGAGANVLTF. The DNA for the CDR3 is TGCGCCAGCAGTTACTCAGGGGGCGCTGGGGCCAACGTCCTGACTTTC.

The CDR3 reads CASSQRQSFSEQYF. CDR3 DNA: TGTGCCAGCAGCCAAAGACAGAGTTTCAGCGAGCAGTACTTC. The chain carries TRBV14 and TRBJ2-7, with TRBD1 as a possible D gene (5 bases). Per the germline V gene, CDR1 is SGHDN and CDR2 is FVKESK. The CDR3 has 14 residues. V shed 2 bases and J shed 6 bases, with 14 bases lying between them.

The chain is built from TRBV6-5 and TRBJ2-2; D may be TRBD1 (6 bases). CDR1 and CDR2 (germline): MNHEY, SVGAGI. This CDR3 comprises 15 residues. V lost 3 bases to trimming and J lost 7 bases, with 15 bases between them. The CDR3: CASSYKTGIGGELFF. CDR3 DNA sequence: TGTGCCAGCAGTTATAAAACAGGGATCGGCGGGGAGCTGTTTTTT.

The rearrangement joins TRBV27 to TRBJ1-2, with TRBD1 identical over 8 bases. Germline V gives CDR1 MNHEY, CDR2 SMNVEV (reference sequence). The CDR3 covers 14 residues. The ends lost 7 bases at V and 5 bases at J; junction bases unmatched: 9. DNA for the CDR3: TGTGCCAGCAAAGGACAGGGCCGGAGATATGGCTACACCTTC. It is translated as CASKGQGRRYGYTF.

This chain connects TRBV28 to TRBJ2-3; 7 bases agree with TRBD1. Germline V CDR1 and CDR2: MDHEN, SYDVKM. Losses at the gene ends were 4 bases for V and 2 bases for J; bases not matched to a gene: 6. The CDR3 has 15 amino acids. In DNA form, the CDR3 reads TGTGCCAGCAGTTCAAGGACAGGTTACACAGATACGCAGTATTTT. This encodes CASSSRTGYTDTQYF.

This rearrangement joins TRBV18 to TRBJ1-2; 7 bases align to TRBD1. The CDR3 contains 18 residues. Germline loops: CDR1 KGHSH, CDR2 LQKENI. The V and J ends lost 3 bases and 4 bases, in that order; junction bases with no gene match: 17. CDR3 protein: CASSPPGGSSDTRYGYTF. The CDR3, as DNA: TGTGCCAGCTCACCCCCAGGGGGGAGCTCAGACACTCGCTATGGCTACACCTTC.

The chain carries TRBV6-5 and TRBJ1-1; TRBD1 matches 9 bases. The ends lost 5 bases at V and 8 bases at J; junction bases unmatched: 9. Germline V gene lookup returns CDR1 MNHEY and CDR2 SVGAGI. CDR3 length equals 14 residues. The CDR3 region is CASSPFTGTGEAFF. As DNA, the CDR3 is TGTGCCAGCAGTCCGTTTACGGGGACAGGGGAAGCTTTCTTT.

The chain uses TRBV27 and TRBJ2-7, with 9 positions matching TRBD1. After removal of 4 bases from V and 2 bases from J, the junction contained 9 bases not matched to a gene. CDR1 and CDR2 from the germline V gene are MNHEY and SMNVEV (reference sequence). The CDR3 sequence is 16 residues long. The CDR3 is CASSWGPTGGPYEQYF. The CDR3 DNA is TGTGCCAGCAGTTGGGGCCCGACAGGGGGTCCCTACGAGCAGTACTTC.

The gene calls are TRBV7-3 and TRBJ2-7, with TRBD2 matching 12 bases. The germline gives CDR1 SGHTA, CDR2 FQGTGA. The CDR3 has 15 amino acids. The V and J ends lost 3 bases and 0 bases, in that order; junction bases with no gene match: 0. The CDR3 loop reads CASSLTSGSSYEQYF. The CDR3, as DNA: TGTGCCAGCAGCTTGACTAGCGGGAGCTCCTACGAGCAGTACTTC.

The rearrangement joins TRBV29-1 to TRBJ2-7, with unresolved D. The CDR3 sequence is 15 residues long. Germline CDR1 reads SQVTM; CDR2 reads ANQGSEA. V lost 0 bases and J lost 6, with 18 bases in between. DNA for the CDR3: TGCAGCGTTGAAGATCCGGGTAGTTCTCTACGCGAGCAGTACTTC. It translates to CSVEDPGSSLREQYF.

CDR3 coding DNA: TGTGCCTGGAGTGGCGGACAGGGGTGGCCCCCAGGGGCTAGATTCTACGAGCAGTACTTC. This translates into CAWSGGQGWPPGARFYEQYF. The V call is TRBV30, the J call TRBJ2-7; 9 bases match TRBD1. CDR1 GTSNPN and CDR2 SVGIG come from the germline V gene (reference sequence). The CDR3 has 20 amino acids. The trim removed 1 base at V and 3 bases at J, leaving 22 bases unmatched.

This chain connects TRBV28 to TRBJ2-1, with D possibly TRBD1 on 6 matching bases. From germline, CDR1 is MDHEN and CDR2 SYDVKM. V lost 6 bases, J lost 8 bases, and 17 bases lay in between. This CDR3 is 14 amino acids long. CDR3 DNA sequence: TGTGCCAGCAGGAAACAGGGTCCCCTGGATGAGCAGTTCTTC. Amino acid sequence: CASRKQGPLDEQFF.

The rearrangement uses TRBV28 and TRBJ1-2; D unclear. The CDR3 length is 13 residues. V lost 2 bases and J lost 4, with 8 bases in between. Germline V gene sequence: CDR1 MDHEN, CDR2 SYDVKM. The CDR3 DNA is TGTGCCAGCAGTTTAATCAGTATCTATGGCTACACCTTC. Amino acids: CASSLISIYGYTF.

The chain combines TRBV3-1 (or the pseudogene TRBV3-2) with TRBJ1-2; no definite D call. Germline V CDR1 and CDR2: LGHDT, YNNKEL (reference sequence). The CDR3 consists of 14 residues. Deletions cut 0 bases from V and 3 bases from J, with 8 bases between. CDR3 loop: CASSQDRVDYGYTF. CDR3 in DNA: TGTGCCAGCAGCCAAGATCGGGTCGACTATGGCTACACCTTC.

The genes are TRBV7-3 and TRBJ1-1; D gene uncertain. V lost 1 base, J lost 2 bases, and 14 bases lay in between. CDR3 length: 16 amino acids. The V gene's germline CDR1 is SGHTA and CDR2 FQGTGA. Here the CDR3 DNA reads TGTGCCAGCAGCTTAAATAAGCCACAGATAAACACTGAAGCTTTCTTT. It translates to CASSLNKPQINTEAFF.

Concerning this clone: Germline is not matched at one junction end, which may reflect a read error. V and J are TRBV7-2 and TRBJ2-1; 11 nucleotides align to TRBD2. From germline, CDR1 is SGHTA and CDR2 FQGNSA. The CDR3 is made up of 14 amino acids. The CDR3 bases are TGTGCCAGCAGCCTAGCGGGAGGTCGCAATGAGCAGTTCTTC. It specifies CASSLAGGRNEQFF.

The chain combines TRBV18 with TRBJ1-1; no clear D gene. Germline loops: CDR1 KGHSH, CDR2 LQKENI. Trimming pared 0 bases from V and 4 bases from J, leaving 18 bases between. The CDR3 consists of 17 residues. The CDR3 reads CASSPPLITTPGTEAFF. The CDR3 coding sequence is TGTGCCAGCTCACCACCACTTATAACCACACCGGGCACTGAAGCTTTCTTT.

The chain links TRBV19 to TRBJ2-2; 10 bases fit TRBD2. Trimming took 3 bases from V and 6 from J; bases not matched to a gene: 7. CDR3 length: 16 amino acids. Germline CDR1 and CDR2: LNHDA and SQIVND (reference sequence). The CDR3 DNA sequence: TGTGCCAGTAGTATCTCCAGCGGGAGGGCCTCCGGGGAGCTGTTTTTT. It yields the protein CASSISSGRASGELFF.

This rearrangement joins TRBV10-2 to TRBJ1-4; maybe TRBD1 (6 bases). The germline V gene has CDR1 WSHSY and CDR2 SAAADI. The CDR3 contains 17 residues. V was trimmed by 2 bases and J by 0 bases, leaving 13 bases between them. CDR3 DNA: TGCGCCAGCAGTGAGGGGAGGGGGGTTGCAACTAATGAAAAACTGTTTTTT. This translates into CASSEGRGVATNEKLFF.

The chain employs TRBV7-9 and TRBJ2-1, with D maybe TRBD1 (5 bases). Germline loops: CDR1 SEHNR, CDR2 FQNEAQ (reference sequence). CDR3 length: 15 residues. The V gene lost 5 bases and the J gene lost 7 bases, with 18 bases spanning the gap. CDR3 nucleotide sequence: TGTGCCAGCAGCCAAGGCCGTCAGGGCTTTAATGAGCAGTTCTTC. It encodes CASSQGRQGFNEQFF. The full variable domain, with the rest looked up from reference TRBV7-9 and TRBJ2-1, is DTGVSQNPRHKITKRGQNVTFRCDPISEHNRLYWYRQTLGQGPEFLTYFQNEAQLEKSRLLSDRFSAERPKGSFSTLEIQRTEQGDSAMYLCASSQGRQGFNEQFFGPGTRLTVL.

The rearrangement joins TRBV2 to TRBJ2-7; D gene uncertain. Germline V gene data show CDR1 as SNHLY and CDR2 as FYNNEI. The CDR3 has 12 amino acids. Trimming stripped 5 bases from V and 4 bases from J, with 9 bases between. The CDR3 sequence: CASSRNRYEQYF. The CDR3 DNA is TGTGCCAGCAGTCGCAACAGATACGAGCAGTACTTC.

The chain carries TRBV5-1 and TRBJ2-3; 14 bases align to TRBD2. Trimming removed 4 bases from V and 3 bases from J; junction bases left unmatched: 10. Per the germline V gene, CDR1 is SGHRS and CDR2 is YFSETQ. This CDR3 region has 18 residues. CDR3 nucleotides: TGCGCCAGCAGCCTTCCGGGACTAGCGGGAGTAGGAACAGATACGCAGTATTTT. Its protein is CASSLPGLAGVGTDTQYF.

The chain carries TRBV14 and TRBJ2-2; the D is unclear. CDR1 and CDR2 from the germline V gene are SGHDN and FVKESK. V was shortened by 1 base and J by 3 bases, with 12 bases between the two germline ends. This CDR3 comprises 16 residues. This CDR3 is CASSQVENYYTGELFF. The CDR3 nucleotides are TGTGCCAGCAGCCAAGTGGAGAATTACTACACCGGGGAGCTGTTTTTT.

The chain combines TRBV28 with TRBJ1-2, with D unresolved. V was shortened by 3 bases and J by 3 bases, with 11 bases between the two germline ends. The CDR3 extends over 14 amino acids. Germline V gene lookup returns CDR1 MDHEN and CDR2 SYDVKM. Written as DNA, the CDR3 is TGTGCCAGCAGTTTCCCACAGATGTACTATGGCTACACCTTC. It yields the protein CASSFPQMYYGYTF.